This entry is about one T cell receptor beta chain. Original handling: Amplification of reference gene primers provided the estimated nucleated cell counts. Method: immunoSEQ multiplex PCR; TCRdb's copy keeps in-frame clones and lacks some. V and J calls and clone size follow that table, whereas D and trimming were derived from the DNA. Among around 150,000 clones listed, 85% to 90% were seen once. The germline CDR1 and CDR2 sequences are SGHAT and FQNNGV. The V end lost 1 base, the J end lost 2 bases, and 5 bases lay between the germline ends. The CDR3 is 13 amino acids. The data were obtained in a study of blood T cell repertoires in COVID-19.

Sample: peripheral blood. The clonotype was recovered from a man aged 50-59 years with active or convalescent COVID-19. This chain links TRBV11-2 with TRBJ2-5; possibly TRBD1 for D (5 bases). CDR3 protein: CASSLGQQETQYF. The DNA for the CDR3 is TGTGCCAGCAGCTTAGGACAGCAAGAGACCCAGTACTTC.